This TCR beta chain was recorded in a study of radiation and T cells in renal cell carcinoma. Overall study context: Nephrectomy followed 15 Gy stereotactic body radiation by 4 weeks.

Libraries were prepared by immunoSEQ multiplex PCR; TCRdb keeps only in-frame clonotypes and omits some of them. This sample yields 70,000 to 95,000 clones, of which 70% to 85% are seen a single time; more than 5.5% belongs to the top ten. As for time point: baseline pretreatment blood. Regarding treatment: 15 Gy SBRT to primary tumor, nephrectomy 4 weeks later. The tumor was a clear cell renal cell carcinoma. In germline, CDR1 is SGDLS, CDR2 YYNGEE. With V trimmed by 3 bases and J by 6 bases, 6 bases remained unmatched. CDR3 length: 14 residues. About this clone: What it recognizes is unknown.

Notes on the study in general: Pretreatment tumor biopsies were lacking, so baseline clonotypes are unknown. Top tumor clonotypes rose in blood 2 weeks post-radiation, then contracted.

The rearrangement links TRBV9 to TRBJ1-2; 9 bases match TRBD1. The clonotype was recovered from a man in his 60s with renal cell carcinoma. The source was blood, collected from a patient whose treatment included radiotherapy and nephrectomy. CDR3 sequence reads: CASSAGTGLDGYTF. CDR3 bases: TGTGCCAGCAGCGCTGGGACAGGGCTTGATGGCTACACCTTC.